The 28 T cell receptor beta chains below come from one sample, sequenced in a study of spatial heterogeneity in lung cancer. TCRdb passed the 5' RACE reads through MiXCR, listing each CDR3 protein once. The data contain 40,000 to 50,000 distinct CDR3 sequences, approximately 15% of them seen just once; the ten biggest clones take up 50% to 60%. Time point meaning: sample taken at primary tumor resection. Unsorted whole RNA from tumor, nontumor lung or frozen PBMC underwent sequencing. The material was PBMCs, obtained at surgery. Source of these receptors: a male donor with early-stage non-small cell lung cancer.

There are many counts of this clonotype. The chain links TRBV12-3 or TRBV12-4 to TRBJ1-5, with 12 nucleotides matching TRBD1. The CDR3 sequence is 21 residues long. V lost 4 bases, J lost 2 bases, and 18 bases stayed unmatched. CDR3 residues: CASSSSLTGTGGGRGNQPQHF. DNA of the CDR3: TGTGCCAGCAGTTCCTCTCTAACCGGGACAGGGGGCGGTAGGGGCAATCAGCCCCAGCATTTT.

This clonotype was found a few times. The chain combines TRBV5-1 with TRBJ2-3; either TRBD1 or TRBD2 may fit D (6 bases each). The germline V gene encodes CDR1 SGHRS and CDR2 YFSETQ. CDR3 length equals 14 residues. The ends were cut back, 4 bases at V and 5 bases at J, with 14 bases in the middle. CDR3 coding DNA: TGCGCCAGCAGCCCCGGGGGCCGGATAGATACGCAGTATTTT. Translation gives CASSPGGRIDTQYF.

This clonotype was found a few times. The V gene is TRBV6-4, the J gene TRBJ2-1; D is unresolved. The CDR3 loop spans 12 amino acids. V was cut by 0 bases and J by 8 bases, with 5 bases left in between. CDR1 and CDR2 (germline): MRHNA, SNTAGT. The CDR3 protein is CASSDSSDEQFF. CDR3 DNA: TGTGCCAGCAGTGACTCCTCCGATGAGCAGTTCTTC.

The gene calls are TRBV5-1 and TRBJ2-7; 11 nucleotides agree with TRBD2. This CDR3 is 15 amino acids long. Germline V lookup: CDR1 SGHRS, CDR2 YFSETQ. V lost 4 bases and J lost 2; bases outside the gene matches: 5. CDR3 DNA: TGCGCCAGCAGCGCCGGGACTAGCGGTACCTACGAGCAGTACTTC. Its translation: CASSAGTSGTYEQYF.

Notes on this clonotype: A single base separates this from a much larger clone, so it may be a read error. The gene calls are TRBV5-1 and TRBJ2-7; TRBD1 matches at 7 bases. The CDR3 sequence is 15 residues long. With V trimmed by 4 bases and J by 5 bases, 12 bases remained unmatched. CDR1 and CDR2 (germline): SGHRS, YFSETQ. The CDR3 protein is CASSPWRDRAHEQYF. CDR3 in DNA: TGCGCCAGCAGCCCGTGGCGTGACAGGGCTCACGAGCAGTACTTC.

The chain employs TRBV5-1 and TRBJ2-3; D is perhaps TRBD1 (6 bases). CDR1 is SGHRS, CDR2 YFSETQ, per germline. The ends were cut back, 2 bases at V and 0 bases at J, with 10 bases in the middle. The CDR3 extends over 15 amino acids. For the CDR3, the DNA is TGCGCCAGCAGCTTCTACAGGGAAAGCACAGATACGCAGTATTTT. Translating it yields CASSFYRESTDTQYF.

This clonotype was observed at least ten times. This sequence joins TRBV7-2 and TRBJ2-1, with 8 bases fitting TRBD1. The J segment lost 9 bases and the V segment lost 5 bases, leaving 6 bases of the junction unmatched. Germline assignment: CDR1 SGHTA and CDR2 FQGNSA. The CDR3 consists of 13 residues. DNA for the CDR3: TGTGCCAGCAGCCTGGGACAGGTGTTTGAGCAGTTCTTC. Protein product: CASSLGQVFEQFF.

This clonotype occurred a few times. The chain links TRBV12-3 or TRBV12-4 to TRBJ1-2, with 7 bases that match TRBD1. The CDR3 has 13 amino acids. V shed 3 bases and J 4 bases; nucleotides not matched to a gene: 2. In DNA, the CDR3 is TGTGCCAGCAGTTTGAACAGGGGCTATGGCTACACCTTC. It is translated as CASSLNRGYGYTF.

This clonotype was seen ten or more times. The chain recombines TRBV5-1 with TRBJ2-5; no clear D. The germline CDR1 and CDR2 sequences are SGHRS and YFSETQ. CDR3 length: 14 amino acids. V dropped 1 base and J dropped 3 bases, with 10 bases sitting between them. The CDR3 sequence: CASSLNPAEETQYF. The DNA for the CDR3 is TGCGCCAGCAGCTTGAATCCAGCTGAAGAGACCCAGTACTTC.

This clonotype came up a few times. The rearrangement links TRBV28 to TRBJ1-2; D uncertain. Germline V gene sequence: CDR1 MDHEN, CDR2 SYDVKM. Trimming removed 2 bases from V and 7 bases from J, with 14 bases in between. The CDR3 sequence is 14 residues long. CDR3 sequence reads: CASSLGGVPLGYTF. The CDR3, as DNA: TGTGCCAGCAGTTTAGGAGGAGTCCCCCTTGGCTACACCTTC.

In its sample, this clonotype was seen many times. The chain joins TRBV6-2 or TRBV6-3 to TRBJ2-1, with D maybe TRBD1 (5 bases). There are 14 residues in the CDR3. V lost 4 bases and J 6 bases, leaving 13 bases between the germline ends. Per the germline V gene, CDR1 is MNHEY and CDR2 is SVGEGT. CDR3 in amino acids: CASSWGGASNEQFF. The CDR3 DNA is TGTGCCAGCAGTTGGGGCGGTGCGTCCAATGAGCAGTTCTTC.

This clonotype was picked up a small number of times. The chain employs TRBV13 and TRBJ2-2; 12 nucleotides align to TRBD2. This CDR3 has 16 residues. V trimming: 5 bases; J trimming: 4 bases; junction bases outside the gene matches: 5. Germline CDR1 reads PRHDT; CDR2 reads FYEKMQ (reference sequence). The CDR3 sequence: CASSPGLAGVTGELFF. In DNA form, the CDR3 reads TGTGCCAGCAGCCCGGGACTAGCGGGCGTCACCGGGGAGCTGTTTTTT.

The V and J genes are TRBV5-1 and TRBJ1-2; 8 nucleotides align to TRBD1. The CDR3 runs 13 residues. CDR1 is SGHRS, CDR2 YFSETQ, per germline. With V trimmed by 0 bases and J by 10 bases, 5 bases remained unmatched. CDR3 bases: TGCGCCAGCAGCTTGGTCGGGACAGGAGACTACACCTTC. It encodes CASSLVGTGDYTF.

This clonotype occurred many times. The V gene is TRBV25-1, the J gene TRBJ1-1; D not certain. The V and J ends lost 3 bases and 3 bases respectively, with 8 bases between them. The CDR3 length is 13 residues. Germline loops: CDR1 MGHDK, CDR2 SYGVNS. In nucleotides, the CDR3 is TGTGCCAGCAGTGAGGGCAAAGACACTGAAGCTTTCTTT. Its translation: CASSEGKDTEAFF.

The rearrangement uses TRBV20-1 and TRBJ2-1; 10 bases are shared with TRBD1. Losses at the gene ends were 6 bases for V and 4 bases for J; bases not matched to a gene: 6. Germline V CDR1 and CDR2: DFQATT, SNEGSKA (reference sequence). The CDR3 spans 14 residues. The CDR3 DNA follows: TGCAGTGCGCCGGGACAGGGGAGGTACAATGAGCAGTTCTTC. It translates to CSAPGQGRYNEQFF.

This clonotype has at least ten counts. The V call is TRBV2, the J call TRBJ1-4; TRBD1 is a possible D gene (5 bases). The CDR3 sequence is 14 residues long. In germline, CDR1 is SNHLY, CDR2 FYNNEI. Trimming stripped 7 bases from V and 3 bases from J, with 12 bases between. The CDR3 reads CASIGGGANEKLFF. CDR3 DNA: TGTGCCAGCATCGGCGGGGGGGCTAATGAAAAACTGTTTTTT.

This clonotype was seen many times. This chain connects TRBV6-6 to TRBJ1-6; D gene uncertain. V was pared by 4 bases and J by 10 bases, with 11 bases between. The CDR3 spans 13 residues. CDR1 is MNHNY, CDR2 SVGAGI, per germline (reference sequence). The CDR3 bases are TGTGCCAGCAGTTCTTCAGTTAGGTCACCCCTCCACTTT. Its translation is CASSSSVRSPLHF.

This clonotype was detected a few times. The chain has TRBV7-8 and TRBJ1-6; tentatively, D is TRBD1 (6 bases). The ends were cut back, 2 bases at V and 10 bases at J, with 15 bases in the middle. Germline V gene sequence: CDR1 SGHVS, CDR2 FQNEAQ. The CDR3 is 15 amino acids. The CDR3 spells CASSLTRDTQSPLHF. As DNA, the CDR3 is TGTGCCAGCAGCTTAACCCGGGACACCCAGTCACCCCTCCACTTT.

This clonotype appeared a few times. The chain employs TRBV6-2 or TRBV6-3 and TRBJ2-1, with TRBD2 identical over 9 bases. Germline V lookup: CDR1 MNHEY, CDR2 SVGEGT. The J segment lost 9 bases and the V segment lost 5 bases, leaving 11 bases of the junction unmatched. The CDR3 is made up of 15 amino acids. The CDR3 DNA is TGTGCCAGCAGTGACCAGGCGGGAGGGCCGGGTGAGCAGTTCTTC. Its protein product is CASSDQAGGPGEQFF.

About this clonotype itself: This may be a read error: a much more frequent sequence differs by one nucleotide. The chain combines TRBV29-1 with TRBJ2-5, with 7 bases fitting TRBD1. CDR3 length: 13 amino acids. Losses at the gene ends were 5 bases for V and 4 bases for J; bases not matched to a gene: 7. Germline CDR1 is SQVTM and CDR2 is ANQGSEA. CDR3 sequence (DNA): TGCAGCGTTATGTCAGGGGGACGAGAGACCCAGTACTTC. It encodes CSVMSGGRETQYF.

By share of the sample, this clonotype is medium-sized. The CDR3 DNA reads as TGCAGCGTTGCGGGTTGGGATTTCGACGAGCAGTACTTC. Translating gives CSVAGWDFDEQYF. V and J are TRBV29-1 and TRBJ2-7, with unresolved D. Trimming took off 4 bases at V and 5 bases at J, with 15 bases between the two ends. This CDR3 spans 13 amino acids. Germline V gene sequence: CDR1 SQVTM, CDR2 ANQGSEA.

In its sample, this clonotype was seen a few times. The chain carries TRBV5-6 and TRBJ1-5; D uncertain. V lost 2 bases and J 4 bases, leaving 7 bases between the germline ends. The CDR3 spans 13 residues. The germline gives CDR1 SGHDT, CDR2 YYEEEE. CDR3 protein: CASSFRANQPQHF. CDR3 nucleotide sequence: TGTGCCAGCAGCTTCCGAGCAAATCAGCCCCAGCATTTT.

There are many counts of this clonotype. The V and J genes are TRBV28 and TRBJ2-1; D is tentatively TRBD1 or TRBD2 (5 bases each). CDR1 is MDHEN, CDR2 SYDVKM, per germline. V gave up 5 bases and J gave up 0 bases, with 26 bases separating them. The CDR3 has 20 amino acids. The chain's CDR3 is CASSLPPGPTSFGSYNEQFF. The CDR3 bases are TGTGCCAGCAGTCTCCCGCCGGGACCCACCTCGTTTGGCTCCTACAATGAGCAGTTCTTC.

The V gene is TRBV12-3 or TRBV12-4, the J gene TRBJ1-5; D possibly corresponds to TRBD1 (6 bases). V lost 6 bases to trimming and J lost 3 bases, with 12 bases between them. CDR3 length equals 14 residues. CDR3 amino acids: CASRIGQINQPQHF. CDR3 bases: TGTGCCAGCAGAATTGGACAGATCAATCAGCCCCAGCATTTT.

This clonotype was detected a few times. The chain carries TRBV5-1 and TRBJ1-4; TRBD1 might be the D (5 bases). Trimming pared 4 bases from V and 5 bases from J, leaving 12 bases between. The germline V gene encodes CDR1 SGHRS and CDR2 YFSETQ. CDR3 length: 14 residues. This chain's CDR3 is CASSLEGVNEKLFF. The CDR3 bases are TGCGCCAGCAGCCTGGAAGGGGTAAATGAAAAACTGTTTTTT.

Many counts were recorded for this clonotype. The chain couples TRBV29-1 to TRBJ2-7; 9 nucleotides align to TRBD1. Germline lookup yields CDR1 SQVTM and CDR2 ANQGSEA. V dropped 5 bases and J dropped 6; count of bases not matched to a gene: 5. The CDR3 extends over 12 amino acids. The DNA for the CDR3 is TGCAGCGTTCCGGGACAGGGCACCGAGCAGTACTTC. Amino acid sequence: CSVPGQGTEQYF.

The chain combines TRBV4-1 with TRBJ2-3, with 10 positions matching TRBD2. J lost 2 bases, V lost 0 bases, and 2 bases had no gene match. Per germline, CDR1 MGHRA and CDR2 YSYEKL. The CDR3 extends over 16 amino acids. The CDR3 sequence: CASSQELAGTTDTQYF. CDR3 nucleotides: TGCGCCAGCAGCCAAGAACTAGCGGGGACCACAGATACGCAGTATTTT.

This chain joins TRBV20-1 and TRBJ1-1; 7 bases line up with TRBD1. The CDR3 is 14 residues long. Looked up from germline, CDR1 is DFQATT and CDR2 is SNEGSKA (reference sequence). V lost 6 bases and J lost 4; bases outside the gene matches: 11. The CDR3 DNA reads as TGCAGTGCCCCGGCGGGACAGCGGGGCACTGAAGCTTTCTTT. This codes for CSAPAGQRGTEAFF.